These T cell receptor beta chains were read from a single sample in a study of cytomegalovirus exposure and HLA in healthy donors. TCRdb keeps only in-frame clones here, not all; method: immunoSEQ multiplex PCR. The table has some 56,000 clones, about 83% seen once. The material sequenced was PBMCs. These receptors were taken from a human donor in good health. Both conserved end residues are part of each CDR3.

CDR3 | V
CASSEPAGGGIQYF | TRBV6-1
CASSKRGTSGDTGGVHNEQFF | TRBV21-1
CSAGHLNTGELFF | TRBV29-1
CASSPTPGDEQYF | TRBV18
CASGRGGGNSLYEQYF | TRBV9
CSSSFFGGEFPYEQYF | TRBV7-9
CAWNFAVNSPLHF | TRBV30
CASKNDGVGYEQYF | TRBV27
CASSLDRYDQPQHF | TRBV7-9
CAMAVRDSNQPQHF | TRBV21-1
CASRTSGTPSATNEKLFF | TRBV11-2
CASSIDGTSGGAGSEQYF | TRBV19
CASRATEIGTDTQYF | TRBV7-9
CASSQDAAGPYNEQFF | TRBV4-1
CASSRTLGGRGETQYF | TRBV7-8
CASAASGRSWQFF | TRBV2
CASSEQGARDEKLFF | TRBV2
CASQDSGIYTQYF | TRBV28
CASRSPPRDRRSAFF | TRBV2
CASSQRPWLSTDTQYF | TRBV4-1
CASSQQRQGKRTGELFF | TRBV25-1
CASSGTGGAEKAEAFF | TRBV5-1
CASSVEPAEPYEQYF | TRBV9
CASSNFPRDRVVTGELFF | TRBV21-1
CASSPYEAYEQYF | TRBV5-4
CASSQELAGGGTYNEQFF | TRBV4-3
CASSPDRDLNTEAFF | TRBV7-8
CASSENSGRGDTQYF | TRBV6-4
CASMRAGSYNEQFF | TRBV19
CASSTQGAFDEKLFF | TRBV28
CASSGRHGTSGGSYEQYF | TRBV18
CASRPTKGTGELFF | TRBV27
CASSSVAGGSSYEQYF | TRBV6-5
CASSLVEGRGYTF | TRBV5-4
CASSQSVRAGVGTDTQYF | TRBV23-1
CASSTGINTEAFF | TRBV19
CASRGTPRVETQYF | TRBV5-1
CASSQKWGQGYNEQFF | TRBV4-3
CSSSPQGPPDTQYF | TRBV7-9
CASGGTDGYEQYF | TRBV7-9
CASSLMGHPDGYTF | TRBV27
CASSTGLAGVGDTQYF | TRBV7-9
CASSPRAGGYNEQFF | TRBV18